This note documents a single TCR beta chain sequence. These data belong to a study of technical replicates of blood from a handful of donors. TCRdb's copy holds only in-frame clones and misses some; the assay was immunoSEQ multiplex PCR. The table has 82,000 or so clones, 96% seen once. V was clipped by 6 bases and J by 2 bases, with 11 bases between them. This CDR3 contains 14 residues. Germline assignment: CDR1 SQVTM and CDR2 ANQGSEA. This chain connects TRBV29-1 to TRBJ2-6; possibly TRBD1 for D (5 bases). Specimen: T cells isolated from PBMCs. This TCR was recovered from a human donor in good health. The chain's CDR3 is CSVDQGAGANVLTF. CDR3 DNA sequence: TGCAGCGTAGACCAGGGTGCTGGGGCCAACGTCCTGACTTTC.